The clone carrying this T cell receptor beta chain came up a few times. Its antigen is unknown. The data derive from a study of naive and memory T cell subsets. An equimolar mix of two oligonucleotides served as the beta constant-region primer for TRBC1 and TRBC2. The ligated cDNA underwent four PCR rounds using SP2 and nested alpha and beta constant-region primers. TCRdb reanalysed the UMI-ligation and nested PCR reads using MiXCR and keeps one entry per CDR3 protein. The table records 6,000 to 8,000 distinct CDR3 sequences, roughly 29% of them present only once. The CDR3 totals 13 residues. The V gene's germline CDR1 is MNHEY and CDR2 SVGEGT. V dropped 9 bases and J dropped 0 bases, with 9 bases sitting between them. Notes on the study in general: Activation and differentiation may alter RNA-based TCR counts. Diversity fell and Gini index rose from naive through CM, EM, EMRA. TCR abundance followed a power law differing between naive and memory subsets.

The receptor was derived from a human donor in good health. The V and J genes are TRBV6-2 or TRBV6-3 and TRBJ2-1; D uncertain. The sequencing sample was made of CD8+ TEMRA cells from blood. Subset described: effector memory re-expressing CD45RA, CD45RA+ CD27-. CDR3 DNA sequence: TGTGCCAGTGCGCCAAGCTCCTACAATGAGCAGTTCTTC. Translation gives CASAPSSYNEQFF.